This T cell receptor beta chain was retrieved from a study of blood T cell repertoires in COVID-19. Turning to the study itself: From the United States, Italy and Spain came samples of acute and convalescent COVID-19. Nucleic acid was either cDNA or gDNA, and it came from T cells, B-cell-depleted T cells, or PBMCs.

Original handling: Nucleated cell counts were estimated from reference gene primer amplification. Profiling relied on immunoSEQ multiplex PCR, and the TCRdb table lists in-frame clones only, not all of them. The V and J calls and clone size are taken from that table; D and trimming were inferred from the DNA. The table shows 100,000 to 150,000 clones, with about 85% occurring only once. Source material: peripheral blood. The sequence derives from a man aged 80 or over with active or convalescent COVID-19.

The CDR3 reads CASSPTGQIGNTIYF. The CDR3 DNA is TGTGCCAGCAGCCCAACCGGACAGATTGGAAACACCATATATTTT. This chain joins TRBV3-1 (or the pseudogene TRBV3-2) and TRBJ1-3, with a tentative D call TRBD1 (6 bases). V lost 4 bases, J lost 3 bases, and 13 bases lay in between. Looked up from germline, CDR1 is LGHDT and CDR2 is YNNKEL (reference sequence). This CDR3 comprises 15 residues.